This TCR beta chain appears in the sequencing data of a study of blood T cell repertoires in COVID-19. Study in general: Collection of acute and convalescent COVID-19 samples took place in the United States, Italy and Spain. Nucleic acid was either cDNA or gDNA, and it came from T cells, B-cell-depleted T cells, or PBMCs.

In the authors' workflow: By means of reference gene primer amplification, nucleated cell counts were estimated. Libraries were prepared by immunoSEQ multiplex PCR; TCRdb keeps only in-frame clonotypes and omits some of them. The DNA gave D and trimming, while V, J and clone size come from that table. The top ten clones hold under 10% of a sample with 100,000 to 120,000 clones, approximately 67% of them seen once. Material for sequencing was peripheral blood. This receptor was identified in a woman in her fifties or sixties with acute or convalescent COVID-19.

The CDR3 sequence is CASSLSAAMYGYTF. CDR3 bases: TGCGCCAGCAGCCTATCGGCGGCTATGTATGGCTACACCTTC. The V and J genes are TRBV5-1 and TRBJ1-2; unclear D gene. Trimming took 4 bases from V and 5 from J, leaving 15 bases between them. The length of the CDR3 is 14 residues. Germline loops: CDR1 SGHRS, CDR2 YFSETQ.